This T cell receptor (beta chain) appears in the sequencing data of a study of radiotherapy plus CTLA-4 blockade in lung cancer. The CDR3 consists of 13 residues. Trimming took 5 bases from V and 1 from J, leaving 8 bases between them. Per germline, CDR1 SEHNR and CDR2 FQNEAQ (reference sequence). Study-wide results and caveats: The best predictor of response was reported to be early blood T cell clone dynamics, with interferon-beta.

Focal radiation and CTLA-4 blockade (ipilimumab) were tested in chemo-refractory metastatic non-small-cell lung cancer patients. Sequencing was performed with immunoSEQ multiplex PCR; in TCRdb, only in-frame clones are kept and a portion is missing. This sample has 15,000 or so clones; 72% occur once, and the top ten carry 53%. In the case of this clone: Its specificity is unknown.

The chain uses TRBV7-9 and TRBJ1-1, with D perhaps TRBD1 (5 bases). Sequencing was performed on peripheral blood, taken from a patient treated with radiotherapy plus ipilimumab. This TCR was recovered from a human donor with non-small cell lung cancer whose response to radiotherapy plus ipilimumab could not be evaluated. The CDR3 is CASSNTGNTEAFF. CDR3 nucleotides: TGTGCCAGCAGCAATACAGGGAACACTGAAGCTTTCTTT.